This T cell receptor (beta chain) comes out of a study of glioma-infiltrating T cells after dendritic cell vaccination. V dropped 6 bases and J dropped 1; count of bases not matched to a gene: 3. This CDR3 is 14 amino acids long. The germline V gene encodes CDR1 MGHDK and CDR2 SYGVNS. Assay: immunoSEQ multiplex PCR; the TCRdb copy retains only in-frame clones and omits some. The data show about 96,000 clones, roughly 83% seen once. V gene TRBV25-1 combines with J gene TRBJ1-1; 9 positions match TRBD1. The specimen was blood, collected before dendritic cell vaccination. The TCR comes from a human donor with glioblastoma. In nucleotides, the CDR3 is TGTGCCAGCAGCCACAGGGGGCGGAACACTGAAGCTTTCTTT. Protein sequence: CASSHRGRNTEAFF.